The sequence of this TCR beta chain was determined in a study of blood T cell repertoires in COVID-19. Study-wide background: T cells, B-cell-depleted T cells, or PBMCs supplied cDNA or gDNA.

CDR3 length: 18 residues. Looked up from germline, CDR1 is MNHNS and CDR2 is SASEGT. V shed 4 bases and J 2 bases; nucleotides not matched to a gene: 16. In the original analysis: Amplified reference gene primers provided the basis for estimating nucleated cell counts. TCRdb's copy holds only in-frame clones and misses some; the assay was immunoSEQ multiplex PCR. That table gives V, J and clone size, and the DNA gave D and trimming. Of approximately 75,000 clones detected, less than 85% appear once; the ten largest clones hold 2.5% to 3%. The J gene is TRBJ2-5, the V gene TRBV6-1; 7 positions match TRBD1. Sequencing input: peripheral blood. This sequence was found in a human donor with acute or convalescent COVID-19. The donor label of this sample is uncertain. In DNA form, the CDR3 reads TGTGCCAGCAGTGGACGGGACAGCTATCAGGTCTTACAAGAGACCCAGTACTTC. Amino acid sequence: CASSGRDSYQVLQETQYF.